Listed below are T cell receptor beta chains from one sample, sequenced in a study of T cell responses to AZD1222 COVID-19 vaccine. Sequenced by immunoSEQ multiplex PCR; TCRdb stores in-frame clones only, minus some. This sample has 170,000 or so clones, with about nine tenths found just once. The source was peripheral blood, collected on day 0 of AZD1222 vaccination. These receptors came from an adult in good health. Both conserved end residues are part of each CDR3. The order of the fields is J gene, clone size, V gene, D gene, CDR3 DNA, CDR3 protein. The D gene is left open where the match is weak. Clone size appears in some rows only: once, few, many, or a class for an expanded clone.

j_call: TRBJ2-7; clone_size: NA; v_call: TRBV6-6; d_call: TRBD1; cdr3_nt: TGTGCCAGCAGTACAGGACAGGTTGCCTACGAGCAGTACTTC; cdr3_aa: CASSTGQVAYEQYF
j_call: TRBJ1-3; clone_size: NA; v_call: TRBV4-2; d_call: NA; cdr3_nt: TGTGCCAGCAGCCAAACCGGGAGGGGTGCTGGAAACACCATATATTTT; cdr3_aa: CASSQTGRGAGNTIYF
j_call: TRBJ2-6; clone_size: NA; v_call: TRBV5-1; d_call: NA; cdr3_nt: TGCGCCAGCAGCTTGGGGACGGGGGGCTCAATCTCTGGGGCCAACGTCCTGACTTTC; cdr3_aa: CASSLGTGGSISGANVLTF
j_call: TRBJ1-1; clone_size: NA; v_call: TRBV20-1; d_call: TRBD1; cdr3_nt: TGCAGTGGACAGGGAGACACTGAAGCTTTCTTT; cdr3_aa: CSGQGDTEAFF
j_call: TRBJ1-4; clone_size: NA; v_call: TRBV15; d_call: TRBD1; cdr3_nt: TGTGCCACCCGAAGGGACAGAGACCGAATTGGGGAAAAACTGTTTTTT; cdr3_aa: CATRRDRDRIGEKLFF
j_call: TRBJ1-5; clone_size: NA; v_call: TRBV6-6; d_call: NA; cdr3_nt: TGTGCCAGCAGTTACTCCCCGAGGGATGCGAATCAGCCCCAGCATTTT; cdr3_aa: CASSYSPRDANQPQHF
j_call: TRBJ2-5; clone_size: NA; v_call: TRBV9; d_call: NA; cdr3_nt: TGTGCCAGCAGCATTCGGCTATGGGAGACCCAGTACTTC; cdr3_aa: CASSIRLWETQYF
j_call: TRBJ1-4; clone_size: once; v_call: TRBV14; d_call: NA; cdr3_nt: TGTGCCAGCAGCCGAGGACAGCCAACTAATGAAAAACTGTTTTTT; cdr3_aa: CASSRGQPTNEKLFF
j_call: TRBJ1-2; clone_size: many; v_call: TRBV30; d_call: NA; cdr3_nt: TGTGCCCTCAATCGGGCAGGGGCAGTCTATGGCTACACCTTC; cdr3_aa: CALNRAGAVYGYTF
j_call: TRBJ2-7; clone_size: NA; v_call: TRBV19; d_call: NA; cdr3_nt: TGTGCCAGTAGTATAACTGGGGGCATGTACGAGCAGTACTTC; cdr3_aa: CASSITGGMYEQYF
j_call: TRBJ2-6; clone_size: NA; v_call: TRBV5-1; d_call: NA; cdr3_nt: TGCGCCAGCAGCTTGGAGGGGCCTGGGGCCAACGTCCTGACTTTC; cdr3_aa: CASSLEGPGANVLTF
j_call: TRBJ2-7; clone_size: NA; v_call: TRBV7-2; d_call: NA; cdr3_nt: TGTGCCACAGGGGGGGGGCTAAACGAGCAGTACTTC; cdr3_aa: CATGGGLNEQYF
j_call: TRBJ1-5; clone_size: NA; v_call: TRBV12-3/TRBV12-4; d_call: NA; cdr3_nt: TGTGCCAGCAGACAGGGCAGCAATCAGCCCCAGCATTTT; cdr3_aa: CASRQGSNQPQHF
j_call: TRBJ1-4; clone_size: NA; v_call: TRBV11-2; d_call: NA; cdr3_nt: TGTGCCAGCAGCTTTCATGAGGAACTGTTTTTT; cdr3_aa: CASSFHEELFF
j_call: TRBJ2-7; clone_size: NA; v_call: TRBV18; d_call: NA; cdr3_nt: TGTGCCAGCTCATCACCCCTCAGGGACGAGCAGTACTTC; cdr3_aa: CASSSPLRDEQYF
j_call: TRBJ1-1; clone_size: NA; v_call: TRBV18; d_call: NA; cdr3_nt: TGTGCCAGCTCACTACAATTTTCTGACACTGAAGCTTTCTTT; cdr3_aa: CASSLQFSDTEAFF
j_call: TRBJ2-1; clone_size: NA; v_call: TRBV12-5; d_call: NA; cdr3_nt: TGTGCTAGTGGCGAGGGAGGGGGGAGCTCCTACAATGAGCAGTTCTTC; cdr3_aa: CASGEGGGSSYNEQFF
j_call: TRBJ2-3; clone_size: NA; v_call: TRBV20-1; d_call: NA; cdr3_nt: TGCAGTGCCCAAGACGGGGATACGCAGTATTTT; cdr3_aa: CSAQDGDTQYF
j_call: TRBJ1-1; clone_size: NA; v_call: TRBV19; d_call: NA; cdr3_nt: TGTGCCAGTAGTACCAGTTATCGGGCAGGGACCGCTGAAGCTTTCTTT; cdr3_aa: CASSTSYRAGTAEAFF